This T cell receptor beta chain is drawn from a study of T cell therapy after organ transplantation. Study-wide background: T cells were expanded approximately 15 days with 30 CMV class I/II epitopes. Up to 6 doses were given at 2-week intervals. Long-term post-therapy blood was drawn 20 to 29 weeks after therapy ended.

The study's findings and limits: Concurrent antirejection and antiviral drugs remain unassessed confounders.

The CDR3 totals 15 residues. The germline V gene has CDR1 LGHNA and CDR2 YSLEER. Deletions cut 0 bases from V and 3 bases from J, with 11 bases between. With regard to this clone: Its antigen is unidentified.

Sequencing used immunoSEQ multiplex PCR; TCRdb keeps in-frame clones, though not all of them. The sample includes about 15,000 clones, 85% to 90% of them seen just once. The time point: 20-29 weeks after completion of therapy. This receptor was obtained from a human patient who had received a solid organ transplant and had CMV disease. Some T cells may be the graft donor's. Sequencing was performed on CD8+ T cells from blood, taken after autologous CMV-specific T cell therapy. The gene calls are TRBV4-3 and TRBJ1-1; maybe TRBD1 (5 bases). CDR3 in DNA: TGCGCCAGCAGCCAAGATCCCAGGGACGACACTGAAGCTTTCTTT. This encodes CASSQDPRDDTEAFF.